The 29 T cell receptor beta chains listed next were all sequenced from one sample in a study of cytomegalovirus exposure and HLA in healthy donors. Here immunoSEQ multiplex PCR was the method, and the copy in TCRdb shows in-frame clones only, minus some. The table has some 140,000 clones, around 80% seen once. The sample comprised PBMCs. These receptors were taken from a man aged 25 to 40 in good health and CMV-seropositive.

The genes are TRBV5-4 and TRBJ1-1; tentative D call: TRBD1 (6 bases). Germline V lookup: CDR1 SGHNT, CDR2 YYREEE (reference sequence). Trimming removed 4 bases from V and 0 bases from J, with 16 bases in between. The CDR3 is made up of 16 amino acids. The CDR3 DNA follows: TGTGCCAGCAGCCGAGGGGGGGACGGACTGAACACTGAAGCTTTCTTT. Translation: CASSRGGDGLNTEAFF. Drawing the rest from reference TRBV5-4 and TRBJ1-1, the complete variable domain is ETGVTQSPTHLIKTRGQQVTLRCSSQSGHNTVSWYQQALGQGPQFIFQYYREEENGRGNFPPRFSGLQFPNYSSELNVNALELDDSALYLCASSRGGDGLNTEAFFGQGTRLTVV.

The rearrangement joins TRBV28 to TRBJ1-6, with 12 bases identical to TRBD1. Germline lookup yields CDR1 MDHEN and CDR2 SYDVKM. The trim removed 5 bases at V and 9 bases at J, leaving 14 bases unmatched. The CDR3 sequence is 18 residues long. Written as DNA, the CDR3 is TGTGCCAGCAGTGGGATGACAGGGACAGGGGGCGTTATTTCACCCCTCCACTTT. This sequence encodes CASSGMTGTGGVISPLHF.

Only one count was recorded for this clone. J is TRBJ2-1 and V is TRBV5-6; 11 nucleotides line up with TRBD1. Germline CDR1 SGHDT, CDR2 YYEEEE. The CDR3 runs 16 residues. Trimming cost V 4 bases and J 4 bases; bases outside gene matches: 7. As DNA, the CDR3 is TGTGCCAGCAGCCTTCGGGACAGGGGGGGGTACAATGAGCAGTTCTTC. Its protein is CASSLRDRGGYNEQFF.

This clone has a single count. The V and J genes are TRBV2 and TRBJ2-1, with TRBD1 as a possible D gene (5 bases). The CDR3 has 14 amino acids. The germline CDR1 and CDR2 sequences are SNHLY and FYNNEI. With 2 bases removed from V and 10 bases from J, the gap between germline ends came to 15 bases. The CDR3 bases are TGTGCCAGCAGTGAAATCGGTATAGGGGCGGAGCAGTTCTTC. This translates into CASSEIGIGAEQFF.

CDR3 nucleotide sequence: TGTGCCAGCAGCTTAATGGGATACGACAGGGGGAACACTGAAGCTTTCTTT. This gives the protein CASSLMGYDRGNTEAFF. This chain links TRBV13 with TRBJ1-1, with 8 bases that match TRBD1. Germline values: CDR1 PRHDT, CDR2 FYEKMQ (reference sequence). Trimming took 2 bases from V and 1 from J; bases not matched to a gene: 9. This CDR3 is 17 amino acids long.

The chain employs TRBV27 and TRBJ2-1; the D gene is possibly TRBD2 (7 bases). Germline loops: CDR1 MNHEY, CDR2 SMNVEV (reference sequence). The CDR3 loop spans 16 amino acids. V gave up 5 bases and J gave up 2 bases, with 16 bases separating them. Written as DNA, the CDR3 is TGTGCCAGCAGTACCATTGGGGGGGGCCCCTACAATGAGCAGTTCTTC. Translated, it gives CASSTIGGGPYNEQFF.

The J gene is TRBJ1-1, the V gene TRBV5-6; maybe TRBD1 (5 bases). This CDR3 is built from 14 residues. Germline CDR1 SGHDT, CDR2 YYEEEE. V was pared by 0 bases and J by 11 bases, with 17 bases between. In nucleotides, the CDR3 is TGTGCCAGCAGCTTGGGAGCCCAGGGCCTGAGGGCTTTCTTT. It encodes CASSLGAQGLRAFF.

The rearrangement uses TRBV2 and TRBJ1-2, with 8 bases lining up with TRBD1. The CDR3 runs 16 residues. The junction had 13 bases not matched to a gene; V was cut back by 6 bases and J by 4 bases. Germline values: CDR1 SNHLY, CDR2 FYNNEI. The CDR3 here is CASSPKAQGAGYGYTF. DNA of the CDR3: TGTGCCAGCAGCCCAAAAGCCCAGGGGGCGGGCTATGGCTACACCTTC.

This clone occurred once. The chain links TRBV9 to TRBJ2-1, with 9 nucleotides matching TRBD1. Unmatched junction bases numbered 6, after V lost 1 base and J lost 7 bases. Germline values: CDR1 SGDLS, CDR2 YYNGEE. The CDR3 extends over 15 amino acids. CDR3 in DNA: TGTGCCAGCAGCGTACTACAGGGGGCGCGTAATGAGCAGTTCTTC. Translation: CASSVLQGARNEQFF. The variable domain in full, with the rest retrieved from reference TRBV9 and TRBJ2-1, is DSGVTQTPKHLITATGQRVTLRCSPRSGDLSVYWYQQSLDQGLQFLIQYYNGEERAKGNILERFSAQQFPDLHSELNLSSLELGDSALYFCASSVLQGARNEQFFGPGTRLTVL.

This clone is a singleton in its sample. The J gene is TRBJ1-2, the V gene TRBV12-5; TRBD1 matches at 12 bases. The CDR3 has 17 amino acids. The V gene end was trimmed by 2 bases and the J gene end by 1 base; junction bases not matched to a gene: 5. In germline, CDR1 is LGHNT, CDR2 FRNRAP. The CDR3 DNA sequence: TGTGCTAGTGGTTTGACGGGACAGGGGGCGGGTAACTATGGCTACACCTTC. This encodes CASGLTGQGAGNYGYTF.

The V gene is TRBV5-4, the J gene TRBJ2-7; 8 bases line up with TRBD2. The CDR3 contains 14 residues. V gave up 0 bases and J gave up 6 bases; unmatched junction bases: 5. In germline, CDR1 is SGHNT, CDR2 YYREEE (reference sequence). The CDR3 protein is CASSLAGTRGEQYF. Written as DNA, the CDR3 is TGTGCCAGCAGCTTGGCCGGGACTAGGGGCGAGCAGTACTTC.

The chain joins TRBV2 to TRBJ1-4; TRBD1 might be the D (6 bases). The CDR3 has 15 amino acids. Germline V lookup: CDR1 SNHLY, CDR2 FYNNEI. Trimming took 10 bases from V and 0 from J, leaving 15 bases between them. The CDR3 protein is CATQKGGATNEKLFF. CDR3 nucleotide sequence: TGTGCCACCCAAAAAGGGGGAGCAACTAATGAAAAACTGTTTTTT.

The V and J genes are TRBV2 and TRBJ2-2, with 10 bases lining up with TRBD1. The trim removed 3 bases at V and 5 bases at J, leaving 9 bases unmatched. The length of the CDR3 is 17 residues. Germline V gene sequence: CDR1 SNHLY, CDR2 FYNNEI. The CDR3 coding sequence is TGTGCCAGCAGTGATAGTTTCGGGACAGGGGCTACCGGGGAGCTGTTTTTT. It yields the protein CASSDSFGTGATGELFF.

The chain combines TRBV10-1 with TRBJ2-2; D is perhaps TRBD2 (6 bases). Per germline, CDR1 WNHNN and CDR2 SYGVQD (reference sequence). Trimming shortened V by 8 bases and J by 1 base, and 8 bases separated the two germline ends. This CDR3 is 13 amino acids long. CDR3 protein: CASRDLNTGELFF. The CDR3 DNA is TGCGCCAGCCGGGACTTGAACACCGGGGAGCTGTTTTTT.

The chain has TRBV18 and TRBJ1-1; tentative D call: TRBD1 (5 bases). The CDR3 runs to 15 residues. Germline V gene sequence: CDR1 KGHSH, CDR2 LQKENI. V lost 6 bases, J lost 3 bases, and 17 bases lay in between. CDR3 sequence (DNA): TGTGCCAGCTCCCAGAATACAGGAGAATACACTGAAGCTTTCTTT. Protein: CASSQNTGEYTEAFF.

DNA for the CDR3: TGTGCCAGCAGCCCGGGACAGGGAAGCACCGGGGAGCTGTTTTTT. This translates into CASSPGQGSTGELFF. The V gene is TRBV7-7, the J gene TRBJ2-2, with 9 bases matching TRBD1. The germline V gene encodes CDR1 SSHAT and CDR2 FNYEAQ (reference sequence). The V segment lost 5 bases and the J segment 4 bases; nucleotides outside the gene matches: 5. This CDR3 is 15 amino acids long. Full variable domain (outside the CDR3, taken from reference TRBV7-7 and TRBJ2-2): GAGVSQSPRYKVTKRGQDVTLRCDPISSHATLYWYQQALGQGPEFLTYFNYEAQPDKSGLPSDRFSAERPEGSISTLTIQRTEQRDSAMYRCASSPGQGSTGELFFGEGSRLTVL.

This clone turned up a few times. This chain links TRBV5-6 with TRBJ2-2; TRBD2 is a possible D gene (5 bases). Germline-derived CDR1 and CDR2 are SGHDT and YYEEEE. CDR3 length: 14 residues. Trimming left V 1 base short and J 2 bases short, with 6 bases between. The CDR3 nucleotides read TGTGCCAGCAGCTTGCGGGGTAACACCGGGGAGCTGTTTTTT. Protein: CASSLRGNTGELFF.

This sequence joins TRBV7-2 and TRBJ2-2; the D is unclear. Trimming pared 5 bases from V and 5 bases from J, leaving 9 bases between. The CDR3 runs 13 residues. Germline lookup yields CDR1 SGHTA and CDR2 FQGNSA. CDR3 nucleotide sequence: TGTGCCAGCAGCGAGCGACGGACCGGGGAGCTGTTTTTT. Its protein is CASSERRTGELFF.

The chain is built from TRBV7-3 and TRBJ2-3; a possible D gene is TRBD2 (7 bases). The germline V gene encodes CDR1 SGHTA and CDR2 FQGTGA. CDR3 length: 16 residues. Trimming shortened V by 1 base and J by 5 bases, and 16 bases separated the two germline ends. Here the CDR3 reads CASSLMARGGEDTQYF. For the CDR3, the DNA is TGTGCCAGCAGCTTAATGGCTCGCGGGGGCGAAGATACGCAGTATTTT.

The chain uses TRBV4-2 and TRBJ2-4; 9 nucleotides match TRBD2. CDR1 is LGHNA and CDR2 is YNFKEQ in the germline V gene. The ends lost 1 base at V and 4 bases at J; junction bases unmatched: 5. The CDR3 runs 16 residues. The CDR3 is CASSQVLAGPKNIQYF. The CDR3 nucleotides are TGTGCCAGCAGCCAAGTCCTAGCGGGACCGAAAAACATTCAGTACTTC.

The genes are TRBV28 and TRBJ1-1; no clear D gene. The CDR3 sequence is 12 residues long. V was pared by 3 bases and J by 8 bases, with 10 bases between. The germline V gene encodes CDR1 MDHEN and CDR2 SYDVKM. CDR3 bases: TGTGCCAGCAGTTTCATCCGGGAGGAAGCTTTCTTT. Protein sequence: CASSFIREEAFF.

This clone was detected a few times. Other DNA sequences in the same sample also yield this CDR3. The chain is built from TRBV5-6 and TRBJ2-1, with TRBD2 identical over 8 bases. V lost 1 base, J lost 3 bases, and 0 bases stayed unmatched. Germline V gene lookup returns CDR1 SGHDT and CDR2 YYEEEE. The CDR3 contains 14 residues. In nucleotides, the CDR3 is TGTGCCAGCAGCTTGACTAGCGGCTACAATGAGCAGTTCTTC. Protein product: CASSLTSGYNEQFF.

The chain uses TRBV20-1 and TRBJ1-1; 7 nucleotides agree with TRBD1. The CDR3 contains 11 residues. The V and J ends lost 6 bases and 5 bases, in that order; junction bases with no gene match: 3. Looked up from germline, CDR1 is DFQATT and CDR2 is SNEGSKA (reference sequence). This CDR3 is CSAKQGTEAFF. The CDR3, as DNA: TGCAGTGCCAAACAGGGGACTGAAGCTTTCTTT.

The chain is built from TRBV7-9 and TRBJ2-3; 7 bases are a match to TRBD1. Looked up from germline, CDR1 is SEHNR and CDR2 is FQNEAQ (reference sequence). CDR3 length equals 16 residues. The ends lost 5 bases at V and 0 bases at J; junction bases unmatched: 8. This CDR3 reads CASSPRAGGSTDTQYF. The CDR3 DNA reads as TGTGCCAGCAGCCCCCGGGCAGGGGGTAGCACAGATACGCAGTATTTT. The variable domain in full, with the rest retrieved from reference TRBV7-9 and TRBJ2-3, is DTGVSQNPRHKITKRGQNVTFRCDPISEHNRLYWYRQTLGQGPEFLTYFQNEAQLEKSRLLSDRFSAERPKGSFSTLEIQRTEQGDSAMYLCASSPRAGGSTDTQYFGPGTRLTVL.

This clone was detected only once. The chain is built from TRBV29-1 and TRBJ2-7; 7 positions agree with TRBD1. Germline CDR1 and CDR2: SQVTM and ANQGSEA. The CDR3 spans 13 residues. Losses at the gene ends were 1 base for V and 4 bases for J; bases not matched to a gene: 4. The CDR3 nucleotides are TGCAGCGTTGAAGGCCAGGGGGTATACGAGCAGTACTTC. Its protein product is CSVEGQGVYEQYF.

V is TRBV5-1 and J is TRBJ2-3, with TRBD2 matching over 7 bases. The germline V gene has CDR1 SGHRS and CDR2 YFSETQ. V trimming: 0 bases; J trimming: 4 bases; junction bases outside the gene matches: 5. The CDR3 runs to 15 residues. CDR3 DNA sequence: TGCGCCAGCAGCTTGGCTGGGGGGGTCGCAGATACGCAGTATTTT. Translated: CASSLAGGVADTQYF.

The chain couples TRBV7-9 to TRBJ2-7; tentatively, D is TRBD1 (6 bases). Germline CDR1 and CDR2: SEHNR and FQNEAQ (reference sequence). There are 15 residues in the CDR3. Trimming pared 5 bases from V and 7 bases from J, leaving 21 bases between. CDR3 sequence: CASSDPTGTTIEQYF. Written as DNA, the CDR3 is TGTGCCAGCAGCGACCCGACAGGTACCACTATTGAGCAGTACTTC. Full variable domain (rest looked up from reference TRBV7-9 and TRBJ2-7): DTGVSQNPRHKITKRGQNVTFRCDPISEHNRLYWYRQTLGQGPEFLTYFQNEAQLEKSRLLSDRFSAERPKGSFSTLEIQRTEQGDSAMYLCASSDPTGTTIEQYFGPGTRLTVT.

As for this clone: Other DNA sequences in this specimen translate into the identical CDR3. This chain joins TRBV27 and TRBJ1-4; 7 bases map to TRBD1. The CDR3 is made up of 16 amino acids. The V segment lost 6 bases and the J segment 0 bases; nucleotides outside the gene matches: 7. CDR1 is MNHEY and CDR2 is SMNVEV in the germline V gene (reference sequence). In DNA, the CDR3 is TGTGCCAGCAGGAGGGGACAGACCACAACTAATGAAAAACTGTTTTTT. This sequence encodes CASRRGQTTTNEKLFF.

The CDR3 DNA is TGTGCCAGCAGCCAAGGCCTGGTCTCGGCGGATGGCTACACCTTC. Its protein is CASSQGLVSADGYTF. This chain links TRBV4-2 with TRBJ1-2; D remains unclear. The germline V gene has CDR1 LGHNA and CDR2 YNFKEQ. Trimming left V 1 base short and J 6 bases short, with 15 bases between. The CDR3 covers 15 residues.